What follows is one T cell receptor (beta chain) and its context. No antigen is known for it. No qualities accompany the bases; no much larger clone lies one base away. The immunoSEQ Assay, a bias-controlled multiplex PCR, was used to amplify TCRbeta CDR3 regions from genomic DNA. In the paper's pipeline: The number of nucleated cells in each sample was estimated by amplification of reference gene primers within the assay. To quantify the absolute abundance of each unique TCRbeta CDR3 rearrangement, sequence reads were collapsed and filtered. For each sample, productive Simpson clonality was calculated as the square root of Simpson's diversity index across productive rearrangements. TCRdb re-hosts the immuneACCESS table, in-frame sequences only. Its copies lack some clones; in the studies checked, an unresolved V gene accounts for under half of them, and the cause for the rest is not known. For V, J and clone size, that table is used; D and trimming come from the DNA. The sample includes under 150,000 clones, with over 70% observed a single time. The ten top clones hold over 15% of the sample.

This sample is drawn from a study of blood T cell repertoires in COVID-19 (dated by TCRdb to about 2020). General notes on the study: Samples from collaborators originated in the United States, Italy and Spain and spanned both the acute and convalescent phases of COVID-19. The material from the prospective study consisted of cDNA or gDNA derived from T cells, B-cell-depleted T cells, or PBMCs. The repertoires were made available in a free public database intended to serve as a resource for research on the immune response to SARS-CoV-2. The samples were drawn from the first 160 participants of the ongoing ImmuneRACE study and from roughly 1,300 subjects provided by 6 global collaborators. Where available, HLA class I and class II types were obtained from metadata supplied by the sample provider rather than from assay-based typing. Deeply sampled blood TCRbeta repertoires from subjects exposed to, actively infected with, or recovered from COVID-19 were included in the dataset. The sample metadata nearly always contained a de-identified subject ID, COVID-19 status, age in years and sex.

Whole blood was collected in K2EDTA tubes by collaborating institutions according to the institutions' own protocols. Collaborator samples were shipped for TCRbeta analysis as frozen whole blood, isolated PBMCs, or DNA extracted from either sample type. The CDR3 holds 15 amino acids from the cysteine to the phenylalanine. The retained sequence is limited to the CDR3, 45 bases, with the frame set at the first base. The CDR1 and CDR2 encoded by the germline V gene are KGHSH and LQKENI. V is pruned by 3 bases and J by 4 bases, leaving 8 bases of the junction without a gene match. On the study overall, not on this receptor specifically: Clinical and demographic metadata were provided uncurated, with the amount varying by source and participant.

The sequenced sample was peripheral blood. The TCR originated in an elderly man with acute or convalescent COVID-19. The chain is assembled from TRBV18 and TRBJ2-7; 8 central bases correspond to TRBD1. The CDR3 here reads CASSPLDRGPYEQYF. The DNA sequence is TGTGCCAGCTCACCTCTTGACAGGGGTCCATACGAGCAGTACTTC.